The rows below give T cell receptor beta chains drawn from one sample of a study of blood T cell repertoires in COVID-19. Sequencing used immunoSEQ multiplex PCR; TCRdb keeps in-frame clones, though not all of them. Of approximately 100,000 clones listed, approximately 87% are singletons. Sequenced material: peripheral blood. Receptor source: a woman aged 55-69 years with acute or convalescent COVID-19. CDR3s include the opening cysteine and the closing phenylalanine or tryptophan.

j_call cdr3_length v_call cdr3_aa
TRBJ1-6 13 TRBV5-4 CASSLGLAPPLHF
TRBJ1-5 13 TRBV6-5 CASSLQQNQPQHF
TRBJ2-1 15 TRBV9 CASSVGVSGLDEQFF
TRBJ1-2 13 TRBV7-2 CASLNIPGNGYTF
TRBJ1-5 15 TRBV28 CASSSTGQGNQPQHF
TRBJ2-1 15 TRBV7-6 CASSLVGGGYNEQFF
TRBJ1-3 15 TRBV18 CASSSQEGAGNTIYF
TRBJ2-2 13 TRBV9 CASRPTYTGELFF
TRBJ2-7 14 TRBV28 CASSLRGRSYEQYF
TRBJ1-6 12 TRBV21-1 CARRVWGSPLHF
TRBJ2-7 15 TRBV6-5 CASSYSGGETYEQYF
TRBJ2-2 15 TRBV28 CASSRARQNTGELFF
TRBJ2-7 15 TRBV29-1 CSVEDRAGGIDEQYF
TRBJ1-1 13 TRBV19 CASRTGPNTEAFF
TRBJ1-1 13 TRBV28 CASSPPTAFEAFF
TRBJ1-5 17 TRBV24-1 CATSDGGGSLSNQPQHF
TRBJ1-5 13 TRBV7-9 CASSSGSRTPQHF
TRBJ1-2 15 TRBV18 CASSPREQTYYGYTF
TRBJ2-1 16 TRBV3-1/TRBV3-2 CASSTPSGGSYNEQFF
TRBJ2-7 13 TRBV12-3/TRBV12-4 CASSLSIRYEQYF
TRBJ1-5 14 TRBV28 CASAYGSGNQPQHF
TRBJ1-2 15 TRBV4-3 CASSQEGAENYGYTF
TRBJ1-1 15 TRBV6-5 CASSYSGAPQTEAFF
TRBJ2-1 12 TRBV28 CASSSPGGEMFF
TRBJ2-5 15 TRBV5-1 CASGSGGRQQETQYF
TRBJ1-1 14 TRBV6-5 CASSYSSQGSGAFF
TRBJ1-5 14 TRBV27 CASSRQGTVQPQHF
TRBJ2-5 16 TRBV9 CASSVASGTGQETQYF
TRBJ1-1 14 TRBV5-1 CASSNQDRGSEAFF
TRBJ1-1 13 TRBV6-5 CAVRDRQNTEAFF
TRBJ1-2 15 TRBV28 CASILNAGGSKGYTF
TRBJ1-2 12 TRBV30 CAWSTGYGGYTF
TRBJ2-1 14 TRBV9 CASSVIQAGNEQFF
TRBJ1-3 13 TRBV28 CASSLLLGNTIYF
TRBJ1-1 10 TRBV10-1 CASTLSEAFF
TRBJ2-2 12 TRBV28 CATPGNTGELFF
TRBJ2-7 13 TRBV28 CASFFRDSGEQYF
TRBJ2-1 16 TRBV11-3 CASSLQGLAGDNEQFF
TRBJ2-2 16 TRBV6-6 CASSLSGTVNTGELFF
TRBJ1-6 14 TRBV28 CASSFESKNSPLHF
TRBJ1-1 11 TRBV10-3 CAIRGGTEAFF